The TCR beta chain described here comes from a study of human T cells and chemical hapten exposure. Across the study: Among samples, TCR yields varied mainly because of small differences in pooled library volume. Study observations and caveats: No alteration of TCRs above 1 in 1000 frequency was seen with DPC sensitization.

Regarding this clonotype: Its antigen is undetermined. The junction departs from the called germline gene at one end, perhaps through a read error.

The CDR3 is made up of 14 amino acids. Time point noted: healthy volunteer bleed at 2 weeks. From whole blood left unfractionated, total RNA was extracted. Individual cDNA molecules (in the library) carried attached unique molecular identifiers. Source study methods: Samples had a median of 95,638 TCRs, ranging roughly 20,000 to 690,600. Using its own MiXCR run on the RACE reads, TCRdb lists one record per CDR3 protein. In this record, the V and J calls reflect TCRdb's handling and not the investigators' own analysis. Of 85,000 to 95,000 distinct CDR3 sequences detected, roughly 8.5% appear once; the ten largest clones hold 2.5% to 3.5%.

Sample: whole blood. The sequence was obtained from a female donor in good health. Some clones in this sample may be carry-over from other donors' samples. V and J are TRBV12-3 or TRBV12-4 and TRBJ1-5; weak D call: TRBD1 (5 bases). The CDR3 DNA sequence: TGTGCCGGCAGTGGGGCGGACGGTAATCAGCCCCAGCATTTT. Encoded protein: CAGSGADGNQPQHF.